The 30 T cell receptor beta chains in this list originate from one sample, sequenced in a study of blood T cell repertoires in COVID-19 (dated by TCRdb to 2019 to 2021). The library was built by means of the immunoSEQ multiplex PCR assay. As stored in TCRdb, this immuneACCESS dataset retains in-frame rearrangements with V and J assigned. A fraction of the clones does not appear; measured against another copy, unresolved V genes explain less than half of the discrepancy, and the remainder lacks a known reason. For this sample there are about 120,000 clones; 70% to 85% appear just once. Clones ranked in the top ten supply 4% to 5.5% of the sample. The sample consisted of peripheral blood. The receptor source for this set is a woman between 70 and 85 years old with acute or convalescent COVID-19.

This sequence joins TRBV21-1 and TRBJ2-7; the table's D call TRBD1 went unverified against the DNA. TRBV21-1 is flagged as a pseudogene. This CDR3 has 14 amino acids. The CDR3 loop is CASSRGQLYGEQYF. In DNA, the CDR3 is TGTGCCAGCAGTAGGGGACAGCTTTACGGGGAGCAGTACTTC.

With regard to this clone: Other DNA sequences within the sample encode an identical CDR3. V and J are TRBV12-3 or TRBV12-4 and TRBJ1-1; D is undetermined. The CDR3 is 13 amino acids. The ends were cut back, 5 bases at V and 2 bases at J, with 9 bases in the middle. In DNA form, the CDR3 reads TGTGCCAGCAGTCTGACACGAAACACTGAAGCTTTCTTT. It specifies CASSLTRNTEAFF.

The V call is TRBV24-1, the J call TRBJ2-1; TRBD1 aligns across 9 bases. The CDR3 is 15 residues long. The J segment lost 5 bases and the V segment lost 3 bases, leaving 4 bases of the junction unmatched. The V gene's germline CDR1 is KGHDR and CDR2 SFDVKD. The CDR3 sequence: CATSDPTGGDNEQFF. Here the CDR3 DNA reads TGTGCCACCAGTGATCCGACAGGGGGGGACAATGAGCAGTTCTTC.

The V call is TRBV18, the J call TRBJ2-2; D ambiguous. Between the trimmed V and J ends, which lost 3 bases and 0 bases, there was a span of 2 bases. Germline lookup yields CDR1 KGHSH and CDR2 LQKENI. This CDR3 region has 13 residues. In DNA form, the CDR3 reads TGTGCCAGCTCACCCTCGAACACCGGGGAGCTGTTTTTT. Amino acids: CASSPSNTGELFF. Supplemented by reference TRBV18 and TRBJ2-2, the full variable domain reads NAGVMQNPRHLVRRRGQEARLRCSPMKGHSHVYWYRQLPEEGLKFMVYLQKENIIDESGMPKERFSAEFPKEGPSILRIQQVVRGDSAAYFCASSPSNTGELFFGEGSRLTVL.

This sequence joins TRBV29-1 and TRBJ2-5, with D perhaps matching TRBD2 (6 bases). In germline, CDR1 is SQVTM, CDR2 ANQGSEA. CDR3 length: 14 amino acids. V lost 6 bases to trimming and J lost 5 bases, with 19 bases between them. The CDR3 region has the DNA TGCAGCGTCCAAAGGCCTCGGGGGTCGGAGACCCAGTACTTC. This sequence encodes CSVQRPRGSETQYF.

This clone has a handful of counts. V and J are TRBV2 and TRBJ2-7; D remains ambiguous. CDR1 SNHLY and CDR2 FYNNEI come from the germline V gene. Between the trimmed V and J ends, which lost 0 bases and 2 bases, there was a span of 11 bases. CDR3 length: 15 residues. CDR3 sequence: CASSEAAVLAYEQYV. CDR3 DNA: TGTGCCAGCAGTGAAGCGGCAGTTCTAGCCTACGAGCAGTACGTC.

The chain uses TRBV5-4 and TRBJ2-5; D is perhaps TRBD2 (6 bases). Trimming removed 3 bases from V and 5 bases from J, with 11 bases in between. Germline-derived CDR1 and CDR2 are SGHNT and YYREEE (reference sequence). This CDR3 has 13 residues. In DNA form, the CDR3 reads TGTGCCAGCAGCTCTGATGGAGGGGAGACCCAGTACTTC. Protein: CASSSDGGETQYF.

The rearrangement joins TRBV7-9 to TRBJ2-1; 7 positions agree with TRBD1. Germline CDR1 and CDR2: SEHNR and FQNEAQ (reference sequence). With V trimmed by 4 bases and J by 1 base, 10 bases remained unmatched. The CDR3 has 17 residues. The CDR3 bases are TGTGCCAGCAGCTCCCTAGGACAGGTAGGATCCTACAATGAGCAGTTCTTC. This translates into CASSSLGQVGSYNEQFF.

The CDR3 DNA reads TGTGCCAGTAGAATTCTGGCGGGGGCCACAGATACGCAGTATTTT. Its protein product is CASRILAGATDTQYF. The chain couples TRBV19 to TRBJ2-3, with a tentative D call TRBD2 (7 bases). Germline V gene sequence: CDR1 LNHDA, CDR2 SQIVND (reference sequence). The V gene lost 6 bases and the J gene lost 2 bases, with 15 bases spanning the gap. The CDR3 has 15 amino acids.

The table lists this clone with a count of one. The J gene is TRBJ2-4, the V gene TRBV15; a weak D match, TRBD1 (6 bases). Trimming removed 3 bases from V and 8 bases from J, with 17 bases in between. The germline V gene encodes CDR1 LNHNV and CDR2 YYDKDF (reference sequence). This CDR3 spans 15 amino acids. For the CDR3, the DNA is TGTGCCACCAGCAGCAGAAACACAGGGTCGGACATTCAGTACTTC. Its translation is CATSSRNTGSDIQYF.

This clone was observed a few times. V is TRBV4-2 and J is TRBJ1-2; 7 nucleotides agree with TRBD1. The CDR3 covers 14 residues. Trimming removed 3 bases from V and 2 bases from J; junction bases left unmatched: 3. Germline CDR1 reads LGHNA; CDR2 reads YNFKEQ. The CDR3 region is CASSQGQNNYGYTF. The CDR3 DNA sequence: TGTGCCAGCAGCCAGGGACAGAACAACTATGGCTACACCTTC.

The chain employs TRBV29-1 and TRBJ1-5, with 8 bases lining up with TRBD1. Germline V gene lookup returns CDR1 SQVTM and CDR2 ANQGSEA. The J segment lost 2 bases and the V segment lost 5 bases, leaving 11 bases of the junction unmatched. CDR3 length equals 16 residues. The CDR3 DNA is TGCAGCGTTTCGGCAGGGGGCCTTAATGGCAATCAGCCCCAGCATTTT. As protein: CSVSAGGLNGNQPQHF.

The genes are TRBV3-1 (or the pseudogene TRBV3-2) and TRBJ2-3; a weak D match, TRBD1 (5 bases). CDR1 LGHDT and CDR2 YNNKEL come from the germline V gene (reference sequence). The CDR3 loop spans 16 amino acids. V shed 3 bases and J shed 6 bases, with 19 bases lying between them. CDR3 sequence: CASSQGGASNRDTQYF. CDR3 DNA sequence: TGTGCCAGCAGCCAGGGTGGGGCTTCGAATAGGGATACGCAGTATTTT.

CDR3 amino acids: CASSPSMGAAYEQYF. DNA for the CDR3: TGTGCCAGCAGCCCATCCATGGGGGCAGCCTACGAGCAGTACTTC. The V and J genes are TRBV3-1 (or the pseudogene TRBV3-2) and TRBJ2-7; D perhaps matches TRBD1 (6 bases). Germline CDR1 LGHDT, CDR2 YNNKEL (reference sequence). V gave up 4 bases and J gave up 2 bases, with 15 bases separating them. The CDR3 is made up of 15 amino acids.

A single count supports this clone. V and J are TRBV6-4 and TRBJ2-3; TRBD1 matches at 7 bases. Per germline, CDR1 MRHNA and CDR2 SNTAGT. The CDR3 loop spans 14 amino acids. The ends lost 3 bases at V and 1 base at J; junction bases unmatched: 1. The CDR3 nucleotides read TGTGCCAGCAGTGAGCAGGGGGGCACAGATACGCAGTATTTT. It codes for CASSEQGGTDTQYF.

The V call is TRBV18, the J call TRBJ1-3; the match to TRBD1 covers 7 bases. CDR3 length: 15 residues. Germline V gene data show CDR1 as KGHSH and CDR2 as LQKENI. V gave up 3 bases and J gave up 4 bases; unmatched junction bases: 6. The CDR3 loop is CASSPSGTVGNTIYF. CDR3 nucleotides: TGTGCCAGCTCACCCTCCGGGACAGTAGGAAACACCATATATTTT.

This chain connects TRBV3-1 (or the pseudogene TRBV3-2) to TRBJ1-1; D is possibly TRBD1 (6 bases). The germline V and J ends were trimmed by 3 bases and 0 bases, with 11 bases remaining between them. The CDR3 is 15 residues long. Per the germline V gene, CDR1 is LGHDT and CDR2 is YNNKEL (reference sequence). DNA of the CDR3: TGTGCCAGCAGCCATTCGGACAGTTTGAACACTGAAGCTTTCTTT. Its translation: CASSHSDSLNTEAFF.

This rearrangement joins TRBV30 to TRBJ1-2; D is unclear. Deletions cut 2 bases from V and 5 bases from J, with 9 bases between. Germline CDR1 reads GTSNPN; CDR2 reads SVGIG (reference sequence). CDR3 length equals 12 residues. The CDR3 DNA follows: TGTGCCTGGAGTACTAACCAGTATGGCTACACCTTC. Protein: CAWSTNQYGYTF.

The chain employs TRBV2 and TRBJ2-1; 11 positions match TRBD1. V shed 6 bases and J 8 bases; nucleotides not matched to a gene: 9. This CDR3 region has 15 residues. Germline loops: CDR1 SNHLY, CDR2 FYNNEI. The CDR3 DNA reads TGTGCCAGCAGCCAAGGACAGGGGGCGCCTCATGAGCAGTTCTTC. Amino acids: CASSQGQGAPHEQFF. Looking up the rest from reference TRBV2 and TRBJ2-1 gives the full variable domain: EPEVTQTPSHQVTQMGQEVILRCVPISNHLYFYWYRQILGQKVEFLVSFYNNEISEKSEIFDDQFSVERPDGSNFTLKIRSTKLEDSAMYFCASSQGQGAPHEQFFGPGTRLTVL.

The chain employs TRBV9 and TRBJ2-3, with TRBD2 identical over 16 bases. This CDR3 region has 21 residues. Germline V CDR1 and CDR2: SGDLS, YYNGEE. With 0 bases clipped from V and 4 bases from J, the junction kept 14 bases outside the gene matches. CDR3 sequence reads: CASSVERQSGTSGGAADTQYF. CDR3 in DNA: TGTGCCAGCAGCGTAGAGAGGCAGAGCGGGACTAGCGGGGGGGCGGCAGATACGCAGTATTTT.

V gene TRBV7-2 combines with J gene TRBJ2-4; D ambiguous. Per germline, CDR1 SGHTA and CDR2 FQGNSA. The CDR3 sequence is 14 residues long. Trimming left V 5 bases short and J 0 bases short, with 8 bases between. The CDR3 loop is CASSVDIAKNIQYF. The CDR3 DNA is TGTGCCAGCAGCGTCGACATAGCCAAAAACATTCAGTACTTC.

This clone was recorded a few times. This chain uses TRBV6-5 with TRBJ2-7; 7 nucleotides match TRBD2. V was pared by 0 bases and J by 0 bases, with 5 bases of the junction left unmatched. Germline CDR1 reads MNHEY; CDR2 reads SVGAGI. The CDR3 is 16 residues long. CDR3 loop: CASSYSPGLRSYEQYF. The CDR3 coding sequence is TGTGCCAGCAGTTACTCACCGGGACTACGCTCCTACGAGCAGTACTTC.

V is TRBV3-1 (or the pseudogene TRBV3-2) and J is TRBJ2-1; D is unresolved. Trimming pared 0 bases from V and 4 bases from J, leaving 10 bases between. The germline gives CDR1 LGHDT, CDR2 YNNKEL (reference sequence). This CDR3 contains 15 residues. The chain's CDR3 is CASSQDYTTYNEQFF. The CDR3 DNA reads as TGTGCCAGCAGCCAAGACTACACTACATACAATGAGCAGTTCTTC.

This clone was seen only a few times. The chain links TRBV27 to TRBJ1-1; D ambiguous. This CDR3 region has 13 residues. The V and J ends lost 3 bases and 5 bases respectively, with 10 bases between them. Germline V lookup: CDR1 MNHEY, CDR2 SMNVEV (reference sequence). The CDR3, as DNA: TGTGCCAGCAGTTTCCGGGAGCAAACTGAAGCTTTCTTT. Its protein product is CASSFREQTEAFF.

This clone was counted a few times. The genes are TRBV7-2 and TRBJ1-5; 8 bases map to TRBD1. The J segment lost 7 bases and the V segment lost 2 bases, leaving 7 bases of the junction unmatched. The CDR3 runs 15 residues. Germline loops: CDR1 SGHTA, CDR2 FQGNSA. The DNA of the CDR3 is TGTGCCAGCAGCTTATATCAGGGGGCCGCACAGCCCCAGCATTTT. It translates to CASSLYQGAAQPQHF.

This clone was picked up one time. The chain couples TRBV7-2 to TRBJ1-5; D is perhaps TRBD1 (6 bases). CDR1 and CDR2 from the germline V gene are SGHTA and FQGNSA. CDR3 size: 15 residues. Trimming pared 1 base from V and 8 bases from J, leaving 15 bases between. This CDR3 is CASSLGGGRREPQHF. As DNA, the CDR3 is TGTGCCAGCAGCTTAGGAGGGGGAAGACGGGAGCCCCAGCATTTT.

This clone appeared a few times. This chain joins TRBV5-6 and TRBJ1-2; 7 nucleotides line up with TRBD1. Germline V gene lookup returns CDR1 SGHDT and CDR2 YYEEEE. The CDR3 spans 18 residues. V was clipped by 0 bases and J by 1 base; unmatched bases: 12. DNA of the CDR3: TGTGCCAGCAGCTTGGTTTACCAGGGGGTTGGTCATAACTATGGCTACACCTTC. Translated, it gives CASSLVYQGVGHNYGYTF.

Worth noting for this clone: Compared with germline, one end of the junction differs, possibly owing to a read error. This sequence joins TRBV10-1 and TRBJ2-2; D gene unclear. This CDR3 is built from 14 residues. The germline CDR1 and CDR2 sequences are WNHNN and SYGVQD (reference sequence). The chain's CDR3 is CASNERRGGGELFF. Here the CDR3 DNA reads TGCGCCAGCAATGAGAGACGCGGCGGCGGGGAGCTGTTTTTT.

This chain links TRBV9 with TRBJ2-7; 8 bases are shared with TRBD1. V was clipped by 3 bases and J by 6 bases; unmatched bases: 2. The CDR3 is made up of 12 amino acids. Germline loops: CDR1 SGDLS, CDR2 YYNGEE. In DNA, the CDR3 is TGTGCCAGCAGCGCCGGGACAGGCGAGCAGTACTTC. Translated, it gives CASSAGTGEQYF.

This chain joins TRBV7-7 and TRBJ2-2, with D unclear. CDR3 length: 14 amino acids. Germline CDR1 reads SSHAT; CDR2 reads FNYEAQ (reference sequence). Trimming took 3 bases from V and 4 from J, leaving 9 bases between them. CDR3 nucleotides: TGTGCCAGCAGCTTTAAAATGGCCACCGGGGAGCTGTTTTTT. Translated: CASSFKMATGELFF.